The source of this T cell receptor (beta chain) is a study of blood T cells in healthy people across ages. Study-wide results and limits: Unsorted PBMC input precluded a conclusive naive versus antigen-experienced comparison. Significant beta diversity loss was already apparent by age roughly 44, declining roughly linearly.

About 9.6 milliliters of peripheral blood were drawn from each donor into EDTA-treated tubes. Samples each had at least 5.5 micrograms of total RNA extracted. A sample-barcoded 5' primer and a J-beta primer mix were used in a second PCR of roughly 6 to 11 cycles. A single record per CDR3 protein comes from TCRdb applying MiXCR to the 5' RACE reads. Of 1.4 million or so distinct CDR3 sequences in the sample, approximately 43% were seen once. In the case of this clonotype: Its target is unknown.

The sample was blood. The sequence derives from a woman between 18 and 30 years old in good health.

The CDR3 coding sequence is TGTGCCACCAGTGATTTGACCAGCGGCCCTAGCACAGATACGCAGTATTTT. Protein: CATSDLTSGPSTDTQYF. The rearrangement links TRBV24-1 to TRBJ2-3; tentatively, D is TRBD2 (5 bases). CDR3 length equals 17 residues. Germline CDR1 reads KGHDR; CDR2 reads SFDVKD. The germline V and J ends were trimmed by 0 bases and 0 bases, with 12 bases remaining between them.